These 9 T cell receptor beta chains share one sample of origin, sequenced in a study of cytomegalovirus exposure and HLA in healthy donors. PCR primers comprised 60 Vbeta and 13 Jbeta primers. Some clones are missing from TCRdb's copy, which holds only in-frame ones; the method was immunoSEQ multiplex PCR. The profile covers under 200,000 clones, with approximately 73% appearing a single time and 5.4% taken by the ten largest. The source material was PBMCs. Receptors originate from a woman aged 18-30 years in good health and CMV-seropositive.

V and J are TRBV7-3 and TRBJ2-3, with TRBD1 identical over 9 bases. The germline gives CDR1 SGHTA, CDR2 FQGTGA. With V trimmed by 5 bases and J by 1 base, 13 bases remained unmatched. The CDR3 consists of 18 residues. The CDR3 spells CASSATGTGIEGTDTQYF. Here the CDR3 DNA reads TGTGCCAGCAGCGCGACCGGGACAGGGATTGAGGGCACAGATACGCAGTATTTT. The full variable domain, in which reference TRBV7-3 and TRBJ2-3 provide the parts outside the CDR3, is GAGVSQTPSNKVTEKGKYVELRCDPISGHTALYWYRQSLGQGPEFLIYFQGTGAADDSGLPNDRFFAVRPEGSVSTLKIQRTERGDSAVYLCASSATGTGIEGTDTQYFGPGTRLTVL.

V gene TRBV4-1 combines with J gene TRBJ2-1; D is perhaps TRBD2 (6 bases). The CDR3 contains 13 residues. Germline CDR1 and CDR2: MGHRA and YSYEKL. The ends were cut back, 5 bases at V and 8 bases at J, with 13 bases in the middle. The CDR3 here is CASSFGGAYEQFF. Written as DNA, the CDR3 is TGCGCCAGCAGCTTCGGGGGAGCTTATGAGCAGTTCTTC.

V and J are TRBV5-4 and TRBJ2-3; perhaps TRBD2 as D (5 bases). The CDR3 runs 17 residues. V was shortened by 2 bases and J by 0 bases, with 16 bases between the two germline ends. Germline values: CDR1 SGHNT, CDR2 YYREEE (reference sequence). CDR3 region: CASSFILSGTSTDTQYF. CDR3 nucleotides: TGTGCCAGCAGCTTCATCTTAAGCGGAACTAGCACAGATACGCAGTATTTT.

The V and J genes are TRBV7-8 and TRBJ2-2, with a weak D call TRBD1 (5 bases). CDR1 and CDR2 from the germline V gene are SGHVS and FQNEAQ. CDR3 length: 15 amino acids. V was shortened by 0 bases and J by 1 base, with 6 bases between the two germline ends. The CDR3 DNA sequence: TGTGCCAGCAGCTTAGCGACAGTGAACACCGGGGAGCTGTTTTTT. The encoded protein is CASSLATVNTGELFF. The variable domain in full, completed from reference TRBV7-8 and TRBJ2-2, reads GAGVSQSPRYKVAKRGQDVALRCDPISGHVSLFWYQQALGQGPEFLTYFQNEAQLDKSGLPSDRFFAERPEGSVSTLKIQRTQQEDSAVYLCASSLATVNTGELFFGEGSRLTVL.

This chain connects TRBV9 to TRBJ2-1; possible D gene TRBD2, 5 bases. The germline CDR1 and CDR2 sequences are SGDLS and YYNGEE. Trimming shortened V by 5 bases and J by 0 bases, and 9 bases separated the two germline ends. The CDR3 covers 14 residues. The CDR3 sequence: CASSDGNSYNEQFF. The CDR3 bases are TGTGCCAGCAGTGACGGGAACTCCTACAATGAGCAGTTCTTC.

A few counts support this clone. CDR3 sequence (DNA): TGTGCCAGCAGCGTAGATACAGGGGGTAATTCACCCCTCCACTTT. Its translation: CASSVDTGGNSPLHF. The rearrangement links TRBV9 to TRBJ1-6; 8 bases agree with TRBD1. Unmatched junction bases numbered 2, after V lost 0 bases and J lost 6 bases. Germline values: CDR1 SGDLS, CDR2 YYNGEE. The CDR3 loop spans 15 amino acids.

This sequence joins TRBV4-2 and TRBJ1-2, with 9 bases that match TRBD1. Germline CDR1 is LGHNA and CDR2 is YNFKEQ. The CDR3 is 17 amino acids. V shed 1 base, J shed 6 bases, and the junction held 12 bases outside the gene matches. CDR3 sequence reads: CASSQGPTTGGIDGYTF. The CDR3 DNA reads as TGTGCCAGCAGCCAAGGCCCTACGACAGGGGGGATAGATGGCTACACCTTC.

The chain's CDR3 is CAWRAGTGWETQYF. The CDR3 DNA reads as TGTGCCTGGAGAGCCGGAACAGGGTGGGAGACCCAGTACTTC. The chain combines TRBV30 with TRBJ2-5; weak D call: TRBD1 (6 bases). Between the trimmed V and J ends, which lost 3 bases and 5 bases, there was a span of 16 bases. Germline loops: CDR1 GTSNPN, CDR2 SVGIG (reference sequence). The CDR3 runs to 14 residues.

V gene TRBV7-3 combines with J gene TRBJ2-7, with a tentative D call TRBD2 (6 bases). This CDR3 spans 15 amino acids. Germline loops: CDR1 SGHTA, CDR2 FQGTGA. Trimming took off 1 base at V and 3 bases at J, with 13 bases between the two ends. The CDR3 spells CASSLRSSDYYEQYF. The CDR3, as DNA: TGTGCCAGCAGCTTAAGATCTAGCGACTACTACGAGCAGTACTTC.